The 23 T cell receptor beta chains reported below all come from one sample, sequenced in a study of cytomegalovirus exposure and HLA in healthy donors. Repertoires were generated with immunoSEQ multiplex PCR, while TCRdb's copy carries only in-frame clones and drops some. The sample holds about 310,000 clones, approximately 88% seen once. The sample was PBMCs. The receptor set was obtained from a man under 40 in good health and CMV-seronegative.

The chain is built from TRBV6-5 and TRBJ2-7; TRBD1 is a possible D gene (6 bases). The CDR3 extends over 11 amino acids. Germline CDR1 reads MNHEY; CDR2 reads SVGAGI. V was shortened by 8 bases and J by 9 bases, with 14 bases between the two germline ends. DNA of the CDR3: TGTGCCAGCCGCGCCCGGGACATGCAGTACTTC. Protein product: CASRARDMQYF.

V usage is TRBV14 and J usage is TRBJ1-1; D is undetermined. Trimming cost V 4 bases and J 1 base, with 7 bases left between them. This CDR3 has 13 residues. Germline loops: CDR1 SGHDN, CDR2 FVKESK. The CDR3 protein is CASSRSGNTEAFF. Written as DNA, the CDR3 is TGTGCCAGCAGCCGATCAGGGAACACTGAAGCTTTCTTT. The full variable domain, with the rest looked up from reference TRBV14 and TRBJ1-1, is EAGVTQFPSHSVIEKGQTVTLRCDPISGHDNLYWYRRVMGKEIKFLLHFVKESKQDESGMPNNRFLAERTGGTYSTLKVQPAELEDSGVYFCASSRSGNTEAFFGQGTRLTVV.

This sequence joins TRBV7-9 and TRBJ2-3; 10 positions match TRBD1. Germline CDR1 reads SEHNR; CDR2 reads FQNEAQ (reference sequence). The CDR3 extends over 15 amino acids. The V and J ends lost 1 base and 4 bases, in that order; junction bases with no gene match: 2. CDR3 loop: CASSLGQGASDTQYF. CDR3 nucleotides: TGTGCCAGCAGCTTAGGACAGGGGGCTTCAGATACGCAGTATTTT.

The J gene is TRBJ1-6, the V gene TRBV10-3; 8 bases align to TRBD1. This CDR3 comprises 13 residues. J gave up 10 bases and V 4 bases, and 3 bases lay outside the gene matches. Germline-derived CDR1 and CDR2 are ENHRY and SYGVKD. CDR3 sequence (DNA): TGTGCCATCAGTGCAGGGGGCGGATCACCCCTCCACTTT. This gives the protein CAISAGGGSPLHF.

V and J are TRBV5-5 and TRBJ1-2; tentative D call: TRBD1 (6 bases). V dropped 0 bases and J dropped 2 bases, with 14 bases sitting between them. CDR1 SGHKS and CDR2 YYEKEE come from the germline V gene (reference sequence). The CDR3 runs to 16 residues. CDR3: CASSLAGAGTNYGYTF. CDR3 nucleotides: TGTGCCAGCAGCTTGGCCGGAGCAGGGACAAACTATGGCTACACCTTC.

The chain carries TRBV5-1 and TRBJ2-2; TRBD1 matches 11 bases. The V and J ends lost 4 bases and 6 bases, in that order; junction bases with no gene match: 2. This CDR3 is 14 amino acids long. In germline, CDR1 is SGHRS, CDR2 YFSETQ. The CDR3 loop is CASSAGQGAGELFF. As DNA, the CDR3 is TGCGCCAGCAGCGCGGGACAGGGGGCCGGGGAGCTGTTTTTT.

The chain couples TRBV4-3 to TRBJ1-2; D not resolved. Per germline, CDR1 LGHNA and CDR2 YSLEER. CDR3 length: 14 amino acids. V lost 2 bases to trimming and J lost 2 bases, with 9 bases between them. CDR3 in amino acids: CASSQSRRNYGYTF. Written as DNA, the CDR3 is TGCGCCAGCAGCCAATCCAGGAGGAACTATGGCTACACCTTC.

The chain uses TRBV2 and TRBJ2-6; D is possibly TRBD1 (5 bases). CDR1 SNHLY and CDR2 FYNNEI come from the germline V gene. V gave up 6 bases and J gave up 0 bases, with 12 bases separating them. The length of the CDR3 is 16 residues. CDR3 protein: CASRGRVSSGANVLTF. The DNA of the CDR3 is TGTGCCAGCAGGGGCAGGGTGAGCTCTGGGGCCAACGTCCTGACTTTC.

The rearrangement joins TRBV7-9 to TRBJ2-1, with D possibly matching TRBD1 (6 bases). V gave up 5 bases and J gave up 4 bases, with 15 bases separating them. CDR1 SEHNR and CDR2 FQNEAQ come from the germline V gene (reference sequence). CDR3 length: 15 residues. CDR3 nucleotide sequence: TGTGCCAGCAGCCGTCTCGGACAGAAATACAATGAGCAGTTCTTC. Its translation is CASSRLGQKYNEQFF.

The chain combines TRBV7-9 with TRBJ2-3; 9 nucleotides align to TRBD2. V shed 5 bases, J shed 4 bases, and the junction held 4 bases outside the gene matches. The CDR3 extends over 14 amino acids. The V gene's germline CDR1 is SEHNR and CDR2 FQNEAQ (reference sequence). CDR3 residues: CASSDSGSADTQYF. CDR3 in DNA: TGTGCCAGCAGCGATAGCGGGAGCGCAGATACGCAGTATTTT. Complete variable domain (other parts from reference TRBV7-9 and TRBJ2-3): DTGVSQNPRHKITKRGQNVTFRCDPISEHNRLYWYRQTLGQGPEFLTYFQNEAQLEKSRLLSDRFSAERPKGSFSTLEIQRTEQGDSAMYLCASSDSGSADTQYFGPGTRLTVL.

This clone appeared once. This sequence joins TRBV6-5 and TRBJ2-7; 11 bases map to TRBD2. The V gene end was trimmed by 2 bases and the J gene end by 4 bases; junction bases not matched to a gene: 4. The germline V gene encodes CDR1 MNHEY and CDR2 SVGAGI. There are 15 residues in the CDR3. CDR3 nucleotides: TGTGCCAGCAGTTACCCGGGGACTAGCGGATACGAGCAGTACTTC. It codes for CASSYPGTSGYEQYF.

The CDR3 loop is CASSLGQSRSTDTQYF. Here the CDR3 DNA reads TGTGCCAGCAGCTTGGGCCAGAGCCGAAGCACAGATACGCAGTATTTT. The genes are TRBV11-2 and TRBJ2-3; D gene uncertain. This CDR3 has 16 amino acids. Germline-derived CDR1 and CDR2 are SGHAT and FQNNGV. Deletions cut 3 bases from V and 0 bases from J, with 13 bases between.

This chain connects TRBV19 to TRBJ1-1, with 7 bases lining up with TRBD1. Germline V gene sequence: CDR1 LNHDA, CDR2 SQIVND (reference sequence). The CDR3 spans 13 residues. The V gene end was trimmed by 0 bases and the J gene end by 11 bases; junction bases not matched to a gene: 6. For the CDR3, the DNA is TGTGCCAGTAGTATAGAGGACAGGCGTTGGGCTTTCTTT. Amino acid sequence: CASSIEDRRWAFF.

The rearrangement joins TRBV11-3 to TRBJ2-2; D is unresolved. This CDR3 comprises 12 residues. Per the germline V gene, CDR1 is SGHNT and CDR2 is YENEEA. V dropped 1 base and J dropped 6 bases, with 3 bases sitting between them. In DNA form, the CDR3 reads TGTGCCAGCAGCTTAGCGGCCGGGGAGCTGTTTTTT. Amino acids: CASSLAAGELFF.

This rearrangement joins TRBV5-6 to TRBJ1-5; 7 nucleotides agree with TRBD1. The junction had 13 bases not matched to a gene; V was cut back by 4 bases and J by 0 bases. CDR3 length equals 18 residues. Germline V CDR1 and CDR2: SGHDT, YYEEEE. The CDR3 reads CASSITLTGTASNQPQHF. In DNA, the CDR3 is TGTGCCAGCAGCATTACTCTTACCGGGACAGCTAGCAATCAGCCCCAGCATTTT. Based on the CDR3 plus reference TRBV5-6 and TRBJ1-5, the full variable domain is DAGVTQSPTHLIKTRGQQVTLRCSPKSGHDTVSWYQQALGQGPQFIFQYYEEEERQRGNFPDRFSGHQFPNYSSELNVNALLLGDSALYLCASSITLTGTASNQPQHFGDGTRLSIL.

This chain connects TRBV4-2 to TRBJ1-2, with 7 bases that match TRBD1. The CDR3 covers 15 residues. Germline loops: CDR1 LGHNA, CDR2 YNFKEQ. V lost 0 bases to trimming and J lost 3 bases; unmatched junction nucleotides: 4. The CDR3 bases are TGTGCCAGCAGCCAAGAGGAAGGGACAGACTATGGCTACACCTTC. This sequence encodes CASSQEEGTDYGYTF.

The genes are TRBV7-9 and TRBJ2-7; 9 nucleotides line up with TRBD1. Germline V gene lookup returns CDR1 SEHNR and CDR2 FQNEAQ (reference sequence). J was trimmed by 2 bases and V by 5 bases; bases with no gene match: 10. The CDR3 spans 16 residues. The CDR3 here is CASSGQSRQGAYEQYF. CDR3 in DNA: TGTGCCAGCAGCGGGCAGTCGAGACAGGGGGCCTACGAGCAGTACTTC.

J is TRBJ2-7 and V is TRBV6-6; 7 bases are a match to TRBD2. The CDR3 is 15 amino acids. The ends lost 6 bases at V and 1 base at J; junction bases unmatched: 9. In germline, CDR1 is MNHNY, CDR2 SVGAGI (reference sequence). CDR3 coding DNA: TGTGCCAGCAGGCAACCAGCGGGGACTTCCTACGAGCAGTACTTC. As protein: CASRQPAGTSYEQYF.

The genes are TRBV6-1 and TRBJ1-2; TRBD1 is a possible D gene (5 bases). The CDR3 covers 16 residues. Germline V CDR1 and CDR2: MNHNS, SASEGT. V shed 3 bases and J shed 5 bases, with 19 bases lying between them. CDR3 in amino acids: CASSDWAQGFRYGYTF. The CDR3 nucleotides read TGTGCCAGCAGTGACTGGGCCCAGGGATTTCGTTATGGCTACACCTTC.

The rearrangement links TRBV5-1 to TRBJ2-1; D possibly corresponds to TRBD2 (6 bases). The germline V gene encodes CDR1 SGHRS and CDR2 YFSETQ. V lost 5 bases, J lost 0 bases, and 6 bases lay in between. The CDR3 runs 13 residues. CDR3 DNA: TGCGCCAGCAGGGGGGGCTCCTACAATGAGCAGTTCTTC. Its translation is CASRGGSYNEQFF.

Here the CDR3 reads CASSQEGARGRATNEKLFF. The CDR3 DNA follows: TGCGCCAGCAGCCAAGAAGGGGCTCGGGGGAGAGCAACTAATGAAAAACTGTTTTTT. The V call is TRBV4-1, the J call TRBJ1-4; TRBD1 might be the D (5 bases). The CDR3 consists of 19 residues. The germline gives CDR1 MGHRA, CDR2 YSYEKL. Trimming pared 0 bases from V and 0 bases from J, leaving 17 bases between.

This clone was picked up a small number of times. The genes are TRBV12-5 and TRBJ2-7, with D maybe TRBD2 (5 bases). Trimming removed 7 bases from V and 2 bases from J, with 12 bases in between. Germline lookup yields CDR1 LGHNT and CDR2 FRNRAP. The CDR3 has 13 residues. The chain's CDR3 is CASVGWGAYEQYF. The CDR3, as DNA: TGTGCTAGTGTTGGCTGGGGAGCCTACGAGCAGTACTTC.

This clone was observed a single time. The chain carries TRBV27 and TRBJ1-6, with D perhaps TRBD1 (5 bases). The V end lost 8 bases, the J end lost 0 bases, and 8 bases lay between the germline ends. Germline CDR1 reads MNHEY; CDR2 reads SMNVEV (reference sequence). CDR3 length equals 14 residues. CDR3 loop: CASRGGSYNSPLHF. DNA of the CDR3: TGTGCCAGCCGCGGGGGCTCCTATAATTCACCCCTCCACTTT.